This TCR beta chain was captured in a study of Ad26.COV2.S vaccination and SARS-CoV-2 variants. Treatment here: 15 to 20 received Ad26.COV2.S at low or high dose, single or two shots; roughly 5 received placebo; per-sample allocation not given. Repertoires come from day 63 after the first vaccine or placebo injection. Aged 18-55 years, donor was enrolled in Boston in the early 2020s. Profiling relied on immunoSEQ multiplex PCR, and the TCRdb table lists in-frame clones only, not all of them. Among more than 250,000 clones listed, 87% were seen once. The clonotype comes from a person between 18 and 60 years old who received the Ad26.COV2.S COVID-19 vaccine or a placebo. The sample in question was peripheral blood, obtained in a trial of Ad26.COV2.S vaccine versus placebo.

CDR3 nucleotides: TGTGCCAGCAGCGCGACTAGTTGGGACAATGAGCAGTTCTTC. Its translation is CASSATSWDNEQFF. This chain connects TRBV3-1 (or the pseudogene TRBV3-2) to TRBJ2-1; possible D gene TRBD2, 6 bases. This CDR3 is 14 amino acids long. The germline V gene has CDR1 LGHDT and CDR2 YNNKEL (reference sequence). The V gene lost 5 bases and the J gene lost 5 bases, with 13 bases spanning the gap.